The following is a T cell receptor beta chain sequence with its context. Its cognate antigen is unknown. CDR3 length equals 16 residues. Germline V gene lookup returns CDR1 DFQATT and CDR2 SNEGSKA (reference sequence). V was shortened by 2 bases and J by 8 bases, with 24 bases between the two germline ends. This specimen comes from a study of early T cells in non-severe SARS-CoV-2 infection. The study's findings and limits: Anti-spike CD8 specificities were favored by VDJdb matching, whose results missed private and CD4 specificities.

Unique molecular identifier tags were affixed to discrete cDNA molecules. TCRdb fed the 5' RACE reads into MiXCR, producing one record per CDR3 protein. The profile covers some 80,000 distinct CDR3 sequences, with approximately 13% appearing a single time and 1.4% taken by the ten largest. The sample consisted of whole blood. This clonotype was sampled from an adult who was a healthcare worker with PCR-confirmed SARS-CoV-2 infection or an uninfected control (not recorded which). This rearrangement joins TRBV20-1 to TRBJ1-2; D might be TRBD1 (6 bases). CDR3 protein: CSARPLGAYNPEGYTF. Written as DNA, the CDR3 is TGCAGTGCTAGACCCCTGGGGGCGTACAACCCGGAAGGCTACACCTTC.